This TCR beta chain was sequenced for a study of cytomegalovirus exposure and HLA in healthy donors. Produced via immunoSEQ multiplex PCR; TCRdb's table is partial and in-frame only. The repertoire holds fewer than 120,000 clones, with around 87% as singletons. With respect to this clone: This sample includes further DNA sequences coding for the same CDR3.

Sequencing input: PBMCs. The sequence was obtained from a woman in her 30s in good health and CMV-seropositive.

This CDR3 reads CASSYGQGSGNTIYF. CDR3 nucleotide sequence: TGTGCCAGCAGTTATGGACAAGGTTCGGGAAACACCATATATTTT. J is TRBJ1-3 and V is TRBV6-6; tentatively, D is TRBD1 (5 bases). Between the trimmed V and J ends, which lost 3 bases and 4 bases, there was a span of 13 bases. This CDR3 region has 15 residues. Looked up from germline, CDR1 is MNHNY and CDR2 is SVGAGI (reference sequence).